A single sample is the source of the 18 T cell receptor beta chains below, sequenced in a study of Ad26.COV2.S vaccination and SARS-CoV-2 variants. Documented treatment: around 19 received Ad26.COV2.S at low or high dose, single or two shots; a few received placebo; per-sample allocation not given. Sampling took place 63 days after the first vaccine or placebo injection. Data came from immunoSEQ multiplex PCR; TCRdb stores just in-frame clones and leaves some out. Found here are 300,000 to 400,000 clones, less than 90% of them singletons; the top ten hold around 5.8%. The sample in question was peripheral blood, obtained in a trial of Ad26.COV2.S vaccine versus placebo. These receptors were collected from a person between 18 and 65 years old who received the Ad26.COV2.S COVID-19 vaccine or a placebo.

A single count supports this clone. V is TRBV6-2 or TRBV6-3 and J is TRBJ1-5, with D hard to call. Between the trimmed V and J ends, which lost 5 bases and 5 bases, there was a span of 10 bases. CDR3 length: 13 residues. Germline values: CDR1 MNHEY, CDR2 SVGEGT. The CDR3 spells CASSQWGDQPQHF. Written as DNA, the CDR3 is TGTGCCAGCAGTCAGTGGGGAGATCAGCCCCAGCATTTT.

The rearrangement joins TRBV5-4 to TRBJ2-7; TRBD2 aligns across 13 bases. The CDR3 runs 18 residues. The ends lost 4 bases at V and 4 bases at J; junction bases unmatched: 14. CDR1 SGHNT and CDR2 YYREEE come from the germline V gene (reference sequence). CDR3 sequence (DNA): TGTGCCAGCAGCCAATTGATGACTGGACTAGCGGGAGCGTACGAGCAGTACTTC. This codes for CASSQLMTGLAGAYEQYF.

This rearrangement joins TRBV27 to TRBJ1-1; D might be TRBD1 (5 bases). Germline CDR1 MNHEY, CDR2 SMNVEV (reference sequence). This CDR3 comprises 12 residues. V dropped 6 bases and J dropped 5 bases, with 10 bases sitting between them. CDR3 loop: CASSTWGTEAFF. The DNA of the CDR3 is TGTGCCAGCAGCACTTGGGGGACTGAAGCTTTCTTT.

This clone was seen only a few times. J is TRBJ1-1 and V is TRBV27; D is undetermined. Germline V gene lookup returns CDR1 MNHEY and CDR2 SMNVEV (reference sequence). With 0 bases removed from V and 5 bases from J, the gap between germline ends came to 10 bases. The CDR3 runs 14 residues. Here the CDR3 reads CASSLSWSGTEAFF. For the CDR3, the DNA is TGTGCCAGCAGTTTATCCTGGAGTGGGACTGAAGCTTTCTTT.

This clone was seen a few times. The genes are TRBV19 and TRBJ1-2, with no clear D. CDR1 is LNHDA and CDR2 is SQIVND in the germline V gene (reference sequence). The CDR3 loop spans 15 amino acids. The V and J ends lost 3 bases and 0 bases respectively, with 11 bases between them. CDR3 region: CASSIGVLANYGYTF. CDR3 sequence (DNA): TGTGCCAGTAGTATCGGGGTTTTGGCTAACTATGGCTACACCTTC.

V is TRBV9 and J is TRBJ2-1; D is ambiguous. The V end was cut by 4 bases, the J end by 8 bases, with 10 bases between. The CDR3 runs 12 residues. Looked up from germline, CDR1 is SGDLS and CDR2 is YYNGEE. The CDR3 is CASSLRVDEQFF. In nucleotides, the CDR3 is TGTGCCAGCAGCCTACGGGTGGATGAGCAGTTCTTC. The whole variable domain, remainder taken from reference TRBV9 and TRBJ2-1, is DSGVTQTPKHLITATGQRVTLRCSPRSGDLSVYWYQQSLDQGLQFLIQYYNGEERAKGNILERFSAQQFPDLHSELNLSSLELGDSALYFCASSLRVDEQFFGPGTRLTVL.

This chain's CDR3 is CASSILRGSEAFF. The DNA for the CDR3 is TGTGCCAGTAGTATCCTACGGGGTTCTGAAGCTTTCTTT. This chain joins TRBV19 and TRBJ1-1, with D unclear. Germline CDR1 and CDR2: LNHDA and SQIVND (reference sequence). Trimming took off 3 bases at V and 6 bases at J, with 11 bases between the two ends. The CDR3 runs to 13 residues.

The chain recombines TRBV5-1 with TRBJ1-1; D might be TRBD1 (5 bases). Germline V gene lookup returns CDR1 SGHRS and CDR2 YFSETQ. There are 15 residues in the CDR3. V was pared by 3 bases and J by 1 base, with 13 bases between. The CDR3 loop is CASSSAGGWNTEAFF. The DNA of the CDR3 is TGCGCCAGCAGCTCCGCCGGGGGTTGGAACACTGAAGCTTTCTTT.

The chain recombines TRBV7-9 with TRBJ2-7; possible D gene TRBD1, 6 bases. Germline V gene lookup returns CDR1 SEHNR and CDR2 FQNEAQ (reference sequence). The CDR3 loop spans 16 amino acids. The ends were cut back, 5 bases at V and 4 bases at J, with 21 bases in the middle. The CDR3 DNA reads TGTGCCAGCAGCGTTAGCTTGGGGGCCCCCTCGTACGAGCAGTACTTC. Its protein is CASSVSLGAPSYEQYF.

The chain couples TRBV5-1 to TRBJ1-1; 11 nucleotides align to TRBD1. The V gene end was trimmed by 4 bases and the J gene end by 3 bases; junction bases not matched to a gene: 5. The germline V gene has CDR1 SGHRS and CDR2 YFSETQ. The CDR3 loop spans 15 amino acids. This chain's CDR3 is CASSLGTGGHTEAFF. In nucleotides, the CDR3 is TGCGCCAGCAGCCTTGGGACAGGGGGACACACTGAAGCTTTCTTT.

The V call is TRBV9, the J call TRBJ1-3; TRBD1 aligns across 8 bases. After removal of 3 bases from V and 2 bases from J, the junction contained 4 bases not matched to a gene. This CDR3 region has 15 residues. Per germline, CDR1 SGDLS and CDR2 YYNGEE. The CDR3 bases are TGTGCCAGCAGCGGTGGACAGGGAACTGGAAACACCATATATTTT. This sequence encodes CASSGGQGTGNTIYF.

The chain recombines TRBV13 with TRBJ2-1; 10 bases are shared with TRBD1. CDR3 length equals 16 residues. V lost 5 bases, J lost 10 bases, and 14 bases stayed unmatched. The germline gives CDR1 PRHDT, CDR2 FYEKMQ (reference sequence). CDR3 sequence reads: CASSTNPGTGDGEQFF. For the CDR3, the DNA is TGTGCCAGCAGCACGAATCCCGGGACAGGGGATGGCGAGCAGTTCTTC. Drawing the rest from reference TRBV13 and TRBJ2-1, the complete variable domain is AAGVIQSPRHLIKEKRETATLKCYPIPRHDTVYWYQQGPGQDPQFLISFYEKMQSDKGSIPDRFSAQQFSDYHSELNMSSLELGDSALYFCASSTNPGTGDGEQFFGPGTRLTVL.

Regarding this clone: The sample contains more than one DNA sequence encoding this CDR3. CDR3 nucleotides: TGTGCCAGCAGTTCCGGGAACTATGGCTACACCTTC. Residues: CASSSGNYGYTF. The chain combines TRBV12-3 or TRBV12-4 with TRBJ1-2; no firm D call. Deletions cut 4 bases from V and 2 bases from J, with 5 bases between. The CDR3 sequence is 12 residues long.

This clone has a single count. The chain links TRBV19 to TRBJ1-5; possibly TRBD1 for D (5 bases). The CDR3 is made up of 15 amino acids. In germline, CDR1 is LNHDA, CDR2 SQIVND (reference sequence). Trimming pared 7 bases from V and 4 bases from J, leaving 17 bases between. Here the CDR3 reads CASNRGGSQNQPQHF. The CDR3, as DNA: TGTGCCAGTAACCGGGGGGGGTCGCAGAATCAGCCCCAGCATTTT.

CDR3 in DNA: TGTGCCTGGGGCCCCGCGGAGACCCAGTACTTC. It translates to CAWGPAETQYF. The chain couples TRBV30 to TRBJ2-5, with D uncertain. Germline CDR1 reads GTSNPN; CDR2 reads SVGIG (reference sequence). V was shortened by 5 bases and J by 5 bases, with 9 bases between the two germline ends. The CDR3 is made up of 11 amino acids.

Of note for this clone: The same CDR3 is also encoded by other DNA sequences in this sample. In nucleotides, the CDR3 is TGTGCCAGCTCACCGGGGACAGGTAATCAGCCCCAGCATTTT. Its protein is CASSPGTGNQPQHF. The chain joins TRBV18 to TRBJ1-5, with 8 positions matching TRBD1. The CDR3 sequence is 14 residues long. CDR1 is KGHSH, CDR2 LQKENI, per germline. J gave up 4 bases and V 3 bases, and 2 bases lay outside the gene matches.

This clone was observed many times. V is TRBV6-2 or TRBV6-3 and J is TRBJ1-1; tentatively, D is TRBD1 (6 bases). Germline CDR1 is MNHEY and CDR2 is SVGEGT. The V end lost 5 bases, the J end lost 1 base, and 17 bases lay between the germline ends. The CDR3 sequence is 16 residues long. The CDR3 DNA sequence: TGTGCCAGCAGTACCGGGACATGGAGAGGGAACACTGAAGCTTTCTTT. Its protein is CASSTGTWRGNTEAFF.

The chain uses TRBV5-1 and TRBJ2-2; D may be TRBD2 (6 bases). V lost 0 bases to trimming and J lost 1 base, with 7 bases between them. CDR1 SGHRS and CDR2 YFSETQ come from the germline V gene. CDR3 length: 15 residues. The CDR3 loop reads CASSLDGRNTGELFF. CDR3 DNA: TGCGCCAGCAGCTTGGACGGGAGGAACACCGGGGAGCTGTTTTTT.